This TCR beta chain was found in a study of blood T cell repertoires in COVID-19. Across the whole study: Samples representing acute and convalescent COVID-19 were sourced from the United States, Italy and Spain. PBMCs, B-cell-depleted T cells, or T cells provided the cDNA or gDNA that made up the material.

Under the authors' procedure: Amplifying reference gene primers gave estimates of nucleated cell counts. Assay: immunoSEQ multiplex PCR; the TCRdb copy retains only in-frame clones and omits some. V and J calls and clone size are as listed in that table; D and trimming were resolved from the DNA. The data contain around 130,000 clones, 65% to 90% of them singletons. The CDR3 runs 15 residues. Germline V CDR1 and CDR2: SGHKS, YYEKEE (reference sequence). The germline V and J ends were trimmed by 0 bases and 0 bases, with 7 bases remaining between them. The clonotype originates from a man aged 50-60 years with acute or convalescent COVID-19. The chain joins TRBV5-5 to TRBJ1-5; no definite D call. Sequenced input: peripheral blood. CDR3 coding DNA: TGTGCCAGCAGCTTGGGGCCATATAGCAATCAGCCCCAGCATTTT. Translating gives CASSLGPYSNQPQHF.